The entry below gives a single TCR beta chain sequence along with its context. Its antigen remains unknown. This table comes from immunoSEQ multiplex PCR, and its TCRdb copy is limited to in-frame clones, with some not included. Of roughly 3,800 clones in the sample, approximately 65% were seen once. These data are taken from a study of CD4+ T cells in melanoma. General observations from the study: In melanoma, neoantigen-specific CD4+ T cells reportedly differed in differentiation state. CD8+ T cell, macrophage and B cell function reportedly correlated with neoantigen-specific CD4+ T cells.

There are 17 residues in the CDR3. Germline CDR1 and CDR2: SGHVS and FQNEAQ. V gave up 1 base and J gave up 6 bases, with 20 bases separating them. This chain links TRBV7-8 with TRBJ2-3, with D uncertain. This receptor was taken from a human donor with melanoma. Sequencing was done on a sample of cells from a culture (not recorded whether cultured in vitro). CDR3 nucleotide sequence: TGTGCCAGCAGCTTAGAGGCAAGGCGTGAGAGGTTGGATACGCAGTATTTT. This encodes CASSLEARRERLDTQYF.